The 26 T cell receptor beta chains below come from one sample, sequenced in a study of Graves' ophthalmopathy and Graves' hyperthyroidism. TCR beta CDR3 regions were amplified from RNA transcripts. An opening RT-PCR round employed HTBI primers and preceded a second-round multiplex PCR. TCRdb used MiXCR to reprocess the multiplex PCR reads, holding one entry per CDR3 protein. The sample has about 620,000 distinct CDR3 sequences, 22% seen once. Sequenced: peripheral blood. The origin of the receptors is a young woman with stable Graves' hyperthyroidism. Some clones in this sample may be carry-over from other donors' samples.

This clonotype appeared many times. This chain connects TRBV6-1 to TRBJ1-6; D unresolved. CDR1 and CDR2 from the germline V gene are MNHNS and SASEGT. This CDR3 comprises 16 residues. The V gene lost 3 bases and the J gene lost 5 bases, with 14 bases spanning the gap. CDR3 nucleotide sequence: TGTGCCAGCAGTGATTGGGCCAGGAGTGATAATTCACCCCTCCACTTT. Protein: CASSDWARSDNSPLHF.

This clonotype has a count of ten or more. The gene calls are TRBV7-2 and TRBJ2-7; D possibly uses TRBD1 or TRBD2 (5 bases each). Deletions cut 2 bases from V and 0 bases from J, with 8 bases between. Looked up from germline, CDR1 is SGHTA and CDR2 is FQGNSA. This CDR3 contains 14 residues. CDR3 sequence reads: CASSLMGVSYEQYF. CDR3 DNA: TGTGCCAGCAGCTTAATGGGGGTCTCCTACGAGCAGTACTTC.

This clonotype was recorded at least ten times. The rearrangement uses TRBV20-1 and TRBJ1-2; D perhaps matches TRBD1 (6 bases). The CDR3 totals 13 residues. The germline CDR1 and CDR2 sequences are DFQATT and SNEGSKA (reference sequence). V lost 1 base and J lost 8, with 14 bases in between. The CDR3 DNA reads TGCAGTGCTAGAGGGGGGGCAGGGACGGGCTACACCTTC. Translation gives CSARGGAGTGYTF.

V usage is TRBV5-1 and J usage is TRBJ2-7; 16 positions match TRBD2. This CDR3 spans 18 amino acids. The V gene's germline CDR1 is SGHRS and CDR2 YFSETQ. The trim removed 4 bases at V and 3 bases at J, leaving 10 bases unmatched. The CDR3 sequence: CASSRGLAGGPFVYEQYF. The CDR3 DNA reads TGCGCCAGCAGCAGGGGACTAGCGGGAGGGCCTTTCGTCTACGAGCAGTACTTC.

This clonotype showed up many times. V and J are TRBV30 and TRBJ1-1, with a weak D call TRBD1 (5 bases). This CDR3 has 11 amino acids. Trimming shortened V by 4 bases and J by 11 bases, and 14 bases separated the two germline ends. CDR1 and CDR2 from the germline V gene are GTSNPN and SVGIG (reference sequence). Written as DNA, the CDR3 is TGTGCCTGGAAGGGGCGGGAGGTGGCTTTCTTT. This codes for CAWKGREVAFF.

The rearrangement links TRBV6-2 or TRBV6-3 to TRBJ1-5, with unresolved D. Germline V gene lookup returns CDR1 MNHEY and CDR2 SVGEGT. The germline V and J ends were trimmed by 7 bases and 1 base, with 14 bases remaining between them. The CDR3 has 15 amino acids. The CDR3 DNA follows: TGTGCCAGCATGATTGGGTCTTGGAGCAATCAGCCCCAGCATTTT. Translating gives CASMIGSWSNQPQHF.

The rearrangement links TRBV12-3 or TRBV12-4 to TRBJ1-2; possibly TRBD1 for D (5 bases). V was shortened by 7 bases and J by 8 bases, with 14 bases between the two germline ends. The CDR3 has 12 residues. DNA of the CDR3: TGTGCCAGCACCGTCGGTAGGGGAGGCTACACCTTC. This gives the protein CASTVGRGGYTF.

This clonotype was found many times. The rearrangement links TRBV6-2 or TRBV6-3 to TRBJ1-2; no clear D gene. Trimming shortened V by 7 bases and J by 4 bases, and 7 bases separated the two germline ends. Germline CDR1 MNHEY, CDR2 SVGEGT. This CDR3 has 11 residues. The CDR3 DNA is TGTGCCAGCAACGCACTCTATGGCTACACCTTC. This gives the protein CASNALYGYTF.

This clonotype was detected many times. V usage is TRBV27 and J usage is TRBJ1-5; D possibly corresponds to TRBD1 (6 bases). The CDR3 spans 16 residues. The germline V gene has CDR1 MNHEY and CDR2 SMNVEV (reference sequence). Deletions cut 6 bases from V and 1 base from J, with 16 bases between. This CDR3 reads CASSRWAGVSNQPQHF. The CDR3 coding sequence is TGTGCCAGCAGCCGATGGGCAGGGGTAAGCAATCAGCCCCAGCATTTT.

This chain links TRBV6-2 or TRBV6-3 with TRBJ2-4; the match to TRBD2 covers 7 bases. CDR1 and CDR2 from the germline V gene are MNHEY and SVGEGT. The CDR3 totals 15 residues. V was pared by 0 bases and J by 9 bases, with 8 bases of the junction left unmatched. CDR3 in DNA: TGTGCCAGCAGTTACTCGCCCACTAGCGCTGGCATTCAGTACTTC. Translating it yields CASSYSPTSAGIQYF.

Ten or more counts support this clonotype. A much larger clone sits a single nucleotide away, making a read error possible. The rearrangement joins TRBV12-3 or TRBV12-4 to TRBJ2-2; D not resolved. The ends were cut back, 3 bases at V and 7 bases at J, with 3 bases in the middle. The CDR3 has 11 residues. The CDR3 here is CASSFNGELFF. In DNA, the CDR3 is TGTGCCAGCAGTTTCAACGGGGAGCTGTTTTTT.

This clonotype was seen many times. J is TRBJ1-2 and V is TRBV25-1; 8 positions match TRBD1. The ends lost 1 base at V and 6 bases at J; junction bases unmatched: 4. CDR3 length: 14 residues. Germline CDR1 and CDR2: MGHDK and SYGVNS. CDR3 region: CASSELRQGNGYTF. The DNA of the CDR3 is TGTGCCAGCAGTGAATTGCGACAGGGGAATGGCTACACCTTC.

This sequence joins TRBV6-2 or TRBV6-3 and TRBJ2-7; TRBD2 agrees at 10 bases. Germline loops: CDR1 MNHEY, CDR2 SVGEGT. There are 17 residues in the CDR3. J gave up 2 bases and V 4 bases, and 11 bases lay outside the gene matches. CDR3 sequence: CASSFVALAGSTYEQYF. CDR3 sequence (DNA): TGTGCCAGCAGTTTCGTTGCACTAGCGGGATCAACCTACGAGCAGTACTTC.

This clonotype was seen ten or more times. The chain joins TRBV6-4 to TRBJ2-7; D tentatively reads TRBD1 or TRBD2 (8 bases each). Trimming stripped 2 bases from V and 2 bases from J, with 19 bases between. CDR3 length: 17 residues. Germline CDR1 MRHNA, CDR2 SNTAGT. CDR3 in DNA: TGTGCCAGCAGTGACCCGGGAGGGACAGGTCAAACCTACGAGCAGTACTTC. Residues: CASSDPGGTGQTYEQYF.

This clonotype was seen at least ten times. The J gene is TRBJ2-5, the V gene TRBV2; 7 bases line up with TRBD2. Trimming removed 4 bases from V and 4 bases from J; junction bases left unmatched: 3. Per the germline V gene, CDR1 is SNHLY and CDR2 is FYNNEI. The CDR3 runs to 13 residues. For the CDR3, the DNA is TGTGCCAGCAGTGGACTAGCAGCAGAGACCCAGTACTTC. Translation gives CASSGLAAETQYF.

The genes are TRBV28 and TRBJ1-5; D unclear. The V end was cut by 2 bases, the J end by 5 bases, with 13 bases between. CDR3 length: 15 amino acids. Germline CDR1 and CDR2: MDHEN and SYDVKM. DNA of the CDR3: TGTGCCAGCAGTTTAGTGGCAGGTGGCTATCAGCCCCAGCATTTT. Protein product: CASSLVAGGYQPQHF.

Only a few counts were recorded for this clonotype. The V gene is TRBV3-1, the J gene TRBJ2-2; a possible D gene is TRBD1 (5 bases). The CDR3 has 13 amino acids. Germline CDR1 and CDR2: LGHDT and YNNKEL (reference sequence). V lost 1 base to trimming and J lost 6 bases, with 6 bases between them. CDR3 residues: CASSQVRAGELFF. For the CDR3, the DNA is TGTGCCAGCAGCCAAGTCAGGGCCGGGGAGCTGTTTTTT.

This clonotype was found many times. The chain carries TRBV6-1 and TRBJ1-1; a possible D gene is TRBD1 (5 bases). CDR1 and CDR2 from the germline V gene are MNHNS and SASEGT. V was shortened by 5 bases and J by 5 bases, with 18 bases between the two germline ends. This CDR3 spans 15 amino acids. This chain's CDR3 is CASSPLMVRGTEAFF. CDR3 in DNA: TGTGCCAGCAGTCCGCTAATGGTACGGGGGACTGAAGCTTTCTTT.

The CDR3 is CASSPRTGLTEAFF. DNA of the CDR3: TGTGCCAGCAGTCCACGGACAGGGCTCACTGAAGCTTTCTTT. The chain recombines TRBV27 with TRBJ1-1, with TRBD1 identical over 8 bases. After removal of 5 bases from V and 4 bases from J, the junction contained 6 bases not matched to a gene. CDR1 is MNHEY and CDR2 is SMNVEV in the germline V gene (reference sequence). This CDR3 is built from 14 residues.

The chain has TRBV2 and TRBJ1-5; the D gene is possibly TRBD1 (5 bases). This CDR3 contains 15 residues. V lost 5 bases to trimming and J lost 6 bases, with 17 bases between them. The germline V gene has CDR1 SNHLY and CDR2 FYNNEI. This chain's CDR3 is CASSLQGLLGQPQHF. CDR3 coding DNA: TGTGCCAGCAGTCTCCAGGGATTATTAGGTCAGCCCCAGCATTTT.

V is TRBV2 and J is TRBJ2-5, with D perhaps TRBD1 or TRBD2 (5 bases each). Germline V gene lookup returns CDR1 SNHLY and CDR2 FYNNEI. The V and J ends lost 4 bases and 9 bases respectively, with 15 bases between them. This CDR3 comprises 13 residues. The CDR3 loop reads CASSGDGRVAQYF. CDR3 in DNA: TGTGCCAGCAGTGGGGACGGCCGGGTGGCCCAGTACTTC.

This clonotype was observed at least ten times. J is TRBJ1-2 and V is TRBV9, with 7 nucleotides matching TRBD1. The CDR3 runs 16 residues. After removal of 0 bases from V and 2 bases from J, the junction contained 7 bases not matched to a gene. Germline V lookup: CDR1 SGDLS, CDR2 YYNGEE. The chain's CDR3 is CASSVAPLTGNYGYTF. The CDR3 region has the DNA TGTGCCAGCAGCGTAGCCCCACTGACAGGGAACTATGGCTACACCTTC. Together with reference TRBV9 and TRBJ1-2, the CDR3 gives the full variable domain: DSGVTQTPKHLITATGQRVTLRCSPRSGDLSVYWYQQSLDQGLQFLIQYYNGEERAKGNILERFSAQQFPDLHSELNLSSLELGDSALYFCASSVAPLTGNYGYTFGSGTRLTVV.

This clonotype was seen a few times. This chain joins TRBV7-3 and TRBJ2-5; D is unclear. This CDR3 region has 12 residues. With 2 bases removed from V and 9 bases from J, the gap between germline ends came to 10 bases. Germline V gives CDR1 SGHTA, CDR2 FQGTGA. The CDR3 sequence: CASSLGSGAQYF. CDR3 in DNA: TGTGCCAGCAGCTTAGGATCCGGTGCCCAGTACTTC. The whole variable domain, remainder taken from reference TRBV7-3 and TRBJ2-5, is GAGVSQTPSNKVTEKGKYVELRCDPISGHTALYWYRQSLGQGPEFLIYFQGTGAADDSGLPNDRFFAVRPEGSVSTLKIQRTERGDSAVYLCASSLGSGAQYFGPGTRLLVL.

This clonotype was observed many times. The rearrangement uses TRBV18 and TRBJ2-2; D gene uncertain. Germline V lookup: CDR1 KGHSH, CDR2 LQKENI. The CDR3 extends over 14 amino acids. Trimming cost V 3 bases and J 3 bases, with 8 bases left between them. The CDR3 nucleotides read TGTGCCAGCTCACCGCTGACACACACCGGGGAGCTGTTTTTT. Its protein product is CASSPLTHTGELFF.

This clonotype was found many times. The V and J genes are TRBV4-1 and TRBJ2-7; weak D call: TRBD1 (5 bases). From germline, CDR1 is MGHRA and CDR2 YSYEKL. V lost 0 bases and J 2 bases, leaving 11 bases between the germline ends. The CDR3 is made up of 15 amino acids. The CDR3 nucleotides are TGCGCCAGCAGCCAAGATCTGACAGTCCCCTACGAGCAGTACTTC. Protein: CASSQDLTVPYEQYF.

This clonotype was counted between two and nine times. V is TRBV4-1 and J is TRBJ2-5; tentatively, D is TRBD1 (6 bases). The CDR3 has 15 residues. Looked up from germline, CDR1 is MGHRA and CDR2 is YSYEKL. Trimming shortened V by 1 base and J by 4 bases, and 13 bases separated the two germline ends. CDR3 region: CASSQGDKGGETQYF. CDR3 sequence (DNA): TGCGCCAGCAGCCAAGGGGACAAGGGCGGAGAGACCCAGTACTTC.